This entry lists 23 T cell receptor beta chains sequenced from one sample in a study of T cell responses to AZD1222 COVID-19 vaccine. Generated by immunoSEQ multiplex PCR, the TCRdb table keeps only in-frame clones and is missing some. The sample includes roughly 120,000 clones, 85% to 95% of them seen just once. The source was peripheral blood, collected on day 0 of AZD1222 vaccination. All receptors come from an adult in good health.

In DNA, the CDR3 is TGTGCCAGCAGCCTCCCGACACTTGGGACCTATGGCTACACCTTC. This translates into CASSLPTLGTYGYTF. This chain links TRBV5-8 with TRBJ1-2; D is perhaps TRBD1 (5 bases). Germline-derived CDR1 and CDR2 are SGHTS and YDEGEE. V was trimmed by 4 bases and J by 4 bases, leaving 17 bases between them. The CDR3 sequence is 15 residues long. The variable domain in full, completed from reference TRBV5-8 and TRBJ1-2, reads EAGVTQSPTHLIKTRGQQATLRCSPISGHTSVYWYQQALGLGLQFLLWYDEGEERNRGNFPPRFSGRQFPNYSSELNVNALELEDSALYLCASSLPTLGTYGYTFGSGTRLTVV.

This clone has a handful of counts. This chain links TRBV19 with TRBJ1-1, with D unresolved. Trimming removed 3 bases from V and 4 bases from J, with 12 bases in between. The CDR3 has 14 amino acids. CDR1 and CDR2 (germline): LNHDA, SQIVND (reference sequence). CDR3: CASSMDWDLTEAFF. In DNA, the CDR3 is TGTGCCAGTAGTATGGATTGGGATCTCACTGAAGCTTTCTTT.

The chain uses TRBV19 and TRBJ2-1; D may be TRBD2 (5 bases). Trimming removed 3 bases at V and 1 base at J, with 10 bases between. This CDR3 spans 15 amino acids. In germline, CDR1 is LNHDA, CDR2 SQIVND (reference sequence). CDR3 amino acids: CASSILTGSYNEQFF. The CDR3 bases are TGTGCCAGTAGTATTCTTACGGGGTCCTACAATGAGCAGTTCTTC.

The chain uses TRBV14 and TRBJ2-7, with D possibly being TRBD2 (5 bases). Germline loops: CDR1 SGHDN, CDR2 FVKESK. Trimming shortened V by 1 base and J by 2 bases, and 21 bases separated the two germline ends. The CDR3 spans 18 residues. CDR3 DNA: TGTGCCAGCAGCCAAGTACGGATGGAGGCTGGTCTGACCTACGAGCAGTACTTC. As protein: CASSQVRMEAGLTYEQYF.

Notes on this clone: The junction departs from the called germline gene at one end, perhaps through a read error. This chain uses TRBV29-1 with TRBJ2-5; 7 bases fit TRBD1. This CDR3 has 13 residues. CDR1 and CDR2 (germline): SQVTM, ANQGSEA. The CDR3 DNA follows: TGCAGTGTTGTGAGGAACAGGGGAGAGACCCAGTACTTC. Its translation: CSVVRNRGETQYF. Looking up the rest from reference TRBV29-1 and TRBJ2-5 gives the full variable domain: SAVISQKPSRDICQRGTSLTIQCQVDSQVTMMFWYRQQPGQSLTLIATANQGSEATYESGFVIDKFPISRPNLTFSTLTVSNMSPEDSSIYLCSVVRNRGETQYFGPGTRLLVL.

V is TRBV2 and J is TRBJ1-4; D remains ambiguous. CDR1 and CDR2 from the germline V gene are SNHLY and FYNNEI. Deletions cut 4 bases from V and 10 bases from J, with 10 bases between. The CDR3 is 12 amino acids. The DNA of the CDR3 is TGTGCCAGCAGTGTCTCCGACGGAAAACTGTTTTTT. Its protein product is CASSVSDGKLFF.

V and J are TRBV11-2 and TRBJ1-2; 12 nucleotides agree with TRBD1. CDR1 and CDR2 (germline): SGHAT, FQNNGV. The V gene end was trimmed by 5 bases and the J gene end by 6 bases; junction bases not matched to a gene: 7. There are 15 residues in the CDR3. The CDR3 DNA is TGTGCCAGCAGCCCTGGGGACAGGGGGCCCCATGGCTACACCTTC. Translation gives CASSPGDRGPHGYTF. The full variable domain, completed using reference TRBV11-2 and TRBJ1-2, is EAGVAQSPRYKIIEKRQSVAFWCNPISGHATLYWYQQILGQGPKLLIQFQNNGVVDDSQLPKDRFSAERLKGVDSTLKIQPAKLEDSAVYLCASSPGDRGPHGYTFGSGTRLTVV.

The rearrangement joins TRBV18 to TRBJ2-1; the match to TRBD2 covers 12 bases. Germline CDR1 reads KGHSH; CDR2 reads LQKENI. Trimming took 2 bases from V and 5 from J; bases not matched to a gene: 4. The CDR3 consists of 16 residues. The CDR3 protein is CASSPSLAGGNNEQFF. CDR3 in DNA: TGTGCCAGCTCACCAAGTCTAGCGGGAGGGAACAATGAGCAGTTCTTC.

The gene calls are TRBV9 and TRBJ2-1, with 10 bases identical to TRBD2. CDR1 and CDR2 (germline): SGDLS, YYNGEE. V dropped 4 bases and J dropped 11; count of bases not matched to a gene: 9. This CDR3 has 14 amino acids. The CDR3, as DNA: TGTGCCAGCAGCTCAGGGGGACTAGCGAAGAAGCAGTTCTTC. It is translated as CASSSGGLAKKQFF.

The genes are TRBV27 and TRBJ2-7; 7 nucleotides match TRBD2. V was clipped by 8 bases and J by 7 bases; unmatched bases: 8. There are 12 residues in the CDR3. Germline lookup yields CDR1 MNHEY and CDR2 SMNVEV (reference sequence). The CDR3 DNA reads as TGTGCCAGCGGGACTAACCCCCTAGAGCAGTACTTC. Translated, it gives CASGTNPLEQYF.

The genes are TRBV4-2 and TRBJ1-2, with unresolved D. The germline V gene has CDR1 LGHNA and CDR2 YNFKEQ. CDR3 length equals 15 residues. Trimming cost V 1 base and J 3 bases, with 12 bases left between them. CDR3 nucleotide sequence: TGTGCCAGCAGCCAAGGCCAGGTACTAGACTATGGCTACACCTTC. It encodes CASSQGQVLDYGYTF.

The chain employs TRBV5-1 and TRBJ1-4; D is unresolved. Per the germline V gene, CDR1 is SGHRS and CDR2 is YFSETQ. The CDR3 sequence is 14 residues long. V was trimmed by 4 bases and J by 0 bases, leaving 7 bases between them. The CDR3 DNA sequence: TGCGCCAGCAGCCGCATTGCAACTAATGAAAAACTGTTTTTT. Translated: CASSRIATNEKLFF.

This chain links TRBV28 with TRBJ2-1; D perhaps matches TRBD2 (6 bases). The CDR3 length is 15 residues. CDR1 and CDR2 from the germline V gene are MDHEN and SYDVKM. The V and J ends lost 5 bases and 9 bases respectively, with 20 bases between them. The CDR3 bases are TGTGCCAGCAGTCCGATAGTGGGGGGACGGTCTGAGCAGTTCTTC. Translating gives CASSPIVGGRSEQFF.

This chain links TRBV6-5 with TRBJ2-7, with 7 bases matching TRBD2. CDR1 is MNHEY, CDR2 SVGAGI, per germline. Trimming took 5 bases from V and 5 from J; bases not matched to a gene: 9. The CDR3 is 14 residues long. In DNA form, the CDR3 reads TGTGCCAGCAGTAACCGACCCCGGGGGGACGAGCAGTACTTC. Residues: CASSNRPRGDEQYF.

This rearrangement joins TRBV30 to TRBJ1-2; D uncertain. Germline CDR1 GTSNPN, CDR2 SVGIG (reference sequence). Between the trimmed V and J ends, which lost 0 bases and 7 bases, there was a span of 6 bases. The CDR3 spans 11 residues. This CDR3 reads CAWSVVSGYTF. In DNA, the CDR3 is TGTGCCTGGAGTGTTGTGTCTGGCTACACCTTC.

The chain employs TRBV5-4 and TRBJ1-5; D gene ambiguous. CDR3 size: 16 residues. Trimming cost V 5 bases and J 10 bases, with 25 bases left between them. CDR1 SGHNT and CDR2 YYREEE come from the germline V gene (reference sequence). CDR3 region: CASSEGGFGPTAPQHF. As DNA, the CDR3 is TGTGCCAGCAGTGAGGGAGGTTTCGGGCCGACCGCTCCCCAGCATTTT. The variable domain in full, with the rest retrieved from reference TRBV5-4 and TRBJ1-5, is ETGVTQSPTHLIKTRGQQVTLRCSSQSGHNTVSWYQQALGQGPQFIFQYYREEENGRGNFPPRFSGLQFPNYSSELNVNALELDDSALYLCASSEGGFGPTAPQHFGDGTRLSIL.

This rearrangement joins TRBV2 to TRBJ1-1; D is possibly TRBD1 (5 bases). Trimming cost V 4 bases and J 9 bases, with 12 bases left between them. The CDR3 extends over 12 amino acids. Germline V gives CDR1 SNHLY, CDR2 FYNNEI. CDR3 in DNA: TGTGCCAGCAGTGTCCGCGCAGGGAAAGCTTTCTTT. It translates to CASSVRAGKAFF. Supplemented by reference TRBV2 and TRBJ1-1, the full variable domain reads EPEVTQTPSHQVTQMGQEVILRCVPISNHLYFYWYRQILGQKVEFLVSFYNNEISEKSEIFDDQFSVERPDGSNFTLKIRSTKLEDSAMYFCASSVRAGKAFFGQGTRLTVV.

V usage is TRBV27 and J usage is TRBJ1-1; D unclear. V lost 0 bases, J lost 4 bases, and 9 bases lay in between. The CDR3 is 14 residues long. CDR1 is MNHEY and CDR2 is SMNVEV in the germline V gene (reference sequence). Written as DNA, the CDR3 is TGTGCCAGCAGTTTATCCCCAGTTGGCACTGAAGCTTTCTTT. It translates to CASSLSPVGTEAFF.

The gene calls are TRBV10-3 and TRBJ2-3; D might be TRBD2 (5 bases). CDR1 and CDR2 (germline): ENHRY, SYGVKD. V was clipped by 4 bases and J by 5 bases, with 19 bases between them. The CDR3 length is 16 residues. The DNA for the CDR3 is TGTGCCATCAGTGGCATAACAGCCCGAGGAGGAGATACGCAGTATTTT. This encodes CAISGITARGGDTQYF.

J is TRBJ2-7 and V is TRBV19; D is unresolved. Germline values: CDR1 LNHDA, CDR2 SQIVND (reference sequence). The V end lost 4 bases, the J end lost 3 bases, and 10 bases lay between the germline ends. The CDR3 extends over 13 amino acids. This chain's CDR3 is CASSTREGYEQYF. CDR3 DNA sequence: TGTGCCAGTAGTACCAGAGAAGGCTACGAGCAGTACTTC.

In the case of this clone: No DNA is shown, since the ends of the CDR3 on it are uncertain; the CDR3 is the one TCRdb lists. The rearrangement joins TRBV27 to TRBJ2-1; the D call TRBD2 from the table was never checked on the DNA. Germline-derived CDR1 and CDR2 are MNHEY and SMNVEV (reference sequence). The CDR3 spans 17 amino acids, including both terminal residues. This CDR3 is CASSLGTGGGFGNEQFF.

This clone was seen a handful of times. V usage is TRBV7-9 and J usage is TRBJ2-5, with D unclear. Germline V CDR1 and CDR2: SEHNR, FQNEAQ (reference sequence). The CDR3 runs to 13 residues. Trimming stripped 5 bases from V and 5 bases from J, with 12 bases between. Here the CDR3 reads CASSPRYRETQYF. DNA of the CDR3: TGTGCCAGCAGCCCGAGATATAGGGAGACCCAGTACTTC.

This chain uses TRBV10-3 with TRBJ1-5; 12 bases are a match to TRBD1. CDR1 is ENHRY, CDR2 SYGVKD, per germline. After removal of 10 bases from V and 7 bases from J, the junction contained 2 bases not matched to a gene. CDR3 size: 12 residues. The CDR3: CATGTGGQPQHF. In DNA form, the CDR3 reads TGTGCCACAGGGACAGGGGGCCAGCCCCAGCATTTT.